Listed here are 30 T cell receptor beta chains from one sample, sequenced in a study of cytomegalovirus exposure and HLA in healthy donors. Both 60 Vbeta primers and 13 Jbeta primers went into the PCR. The method was immunoSEQ multiplex PCR; TCRdb's version includes in-frame clones alone and lacks a portion of them. This table has 50,000 to 70,000 clones, 62% appearing once. The sequenced sample consisted of PBMCs. The source is a man younger than 45 in good health and CMV-seronegative.

This clone is a singleton in its sample. The chain recombines TRBV5-6 with TRBJ1-6, with D possibly TRBD1 on 5 matching bases. The CDR3 sequence is 15 residues long. V lost 0 bases to trimming and J lost 9 bases, with 13 bases between them. Germline V gene sequence: CDR1 SGHDT, CDR2 YYEEEE. This CDR3 reads CASSLAWGVGSPLHF. The CDR3 DNA reads TGTGCCAGCAGCTTGGCATGGGGGGTTGGTTCACCCCTCCACTTT.

The sample holds a few counts of this clone. The chain couples TRBV6-5 to TRBJ1-1, with 9 bases lining up with TRBD1. The length of the CDR3 is 15 residues. Germline V gene lookup returns CDR1 MNHEY and CDR2 SVGAGI. V lost 6 bases and J lost 0; bases outside the gene matches: 5. The CDR3 protein is CASSNRGRMNTEAFF. The DNA of the CDR3 is TGTGCCAGCAGCAACAGGGGGCGCATGAACACTGAAGCTTTCTTT.

This chain joins TRBV25-1 and TRBJ2-7; tentative D call: TRBD1 (5 bases). The CDR3 is 15 amino acids. Trimming took off 0 bases at V and 5 bases at J, with 14 bases between the two ends. Germline lookup yields CDR1 MGHDK and CDR2 SYGVNS. This CDR3 is CASSEYRQGADEQYF. As DNA, the CDR3 is TGTGCCAGCAGTGAATATAGGCAGGGTGCCGACGAGCAGTACTTC.

The CDR3 sequence is CASSLARGNTEAFF. In nucleotides, the CDR3 is TGTGCCAGCAGCTTAGCTCGGGGGAACACTGAAGCTTTCTTT. V gene TRBV7-6 combines with J gene TRBJ1-1; no reliable D call. Between the trimmed V and J ends, which lost 0 bases and 1 base, there was a span of 6 bases. Germline CDR1 is SGHVS and CDR2 is FNYEAQ. This CDR3 contains 14 residues.

In this sample, this clone turned up a few times. This chain connects TRBV12-5 to TRBJ2-1; TRBD2 matches at 16 bases. This CDR3 contains 16 residues. Germline assignment: CDR1 LGHNT and CDR2 FRNRAP. The V gene end was trimmed by 5 bases and the J gene end by 6 bases; junction bases not matched to a gene: 4. CDR3: CASGPGTSGGANEQFF. CDR3 DNA sequence: TGTGCTAGTGGTCCAGGGACTAGCGGGGGGGCCAATGAGCAGTTCTTC.

The sample holds a few counts of this clone. The V call is TRBV4-2, the J call TRBJ2-3, with 8 positions matching TRBD2. The CDR3 consists of 16 residues. Germline assignment: CDR1 LGHNA and CDR2 YNFKEQ. Germline trimming cut 1 base from V and 6 bases from J; bases unmatched to any gene: 9. CDR3 loop: CASSQGASGGADTQYF. The CDR3 coding sequence is TGTGCCAGCAGCCAAGGAGCCAGCGGGGGCGCGGATACGCAGTATTTT.

The V gene is TRBV25-1, the J gene TRBJ2-3; D perhaps matches TRBD1 (6 bases). Trimming removed 7 bases from V and 4 bases from J, with 27 bases in between. Germline V gene sequence: CDR1 MGHDK, CDR2 SYGVNS. The CDR3 is 18 amino acids. CDR3 nucleotide sequence: TGTGCCAGCACCAACCCGCAGGGGTTCCCTTCCTCAGCAGATACGCAGTATTTT. Translating gives CASTNPQGFPSSADTQYF.

This rearrangement joins TRBV6-5 to TRBJ1-4; weak D call: TRBD1 (5 bases). CDR3 length: 14 amino acids. Looked up from germline, CDR1 is MNHEY and CDR2 is SVGAGI. Trimming pared 6 bases from V and 3 bases from J, leaving 11 bases between. CDR3 DNA sequence: TGTGCCAGCAGCTTAGACAGATCTAATGAAAAACTGTTTTTT. This codes for CASSLDRSNEKLFF.

This clone has only a few counts. The V gene is TRBV4-1, the J gene TRBJ1-4; D not resolved. V was cut by 0 bases and J by 4 bases, with 9 bases left in between. The CDR3 runs 15 residues. Germline V gene data show CDR1 as MGHRA and CDR2 as YSYEKL. This chain's CDR3 is CASSQDGLSNEKLFF. CDR3 sequence (DNA): TGCGCCAGCAGCCAAGATGGCCTCAGTAATGAAAAACTGTTTTTT.

The chain is built from TRBV7-3 and TRBJ2-5; D might be TRBD1 (5 bases). The V end lost 2 bases, the J end lost 1 base, and 8 bases lay between the germline ends. CDR3 length: 14 amino acids. CDR1 and CDR2 from the germline V gene are SGHTA and FQGTGA. The CDR3 loop is CASSLGQGQETQYF. In DNA, the CDR3 is TGTGCCAGCAGCTTAGGTCAGGGCCAAGAGACCCAGTACTTC.

The V gene is TRBV19, the J gene TRBJ2-5, with 10 bases matching TRBD1. V lost 5 bases and J lost 7; bases outside the gene matches: 4. The CDR3 sequence is 13 residues long. Germline V gives CDR1 LNHDA, CDR2 SQIVND (reference sequence). The DNA of the CDR3 is TGTGCCAGTAGTCTTGGACAGGGGGGGACCCAGTACTTC. Protein: CASSLGQGGTQYF.

The chain employs TRBV7-9 and TRBJ1-4; perhaps TRBD1 as D (5 bases). CDR1 is SEHNR and CDR2 is FQNEAQ in the germline V gene (reference sequence). V was shortened by 5 bases and J by 7 bases, with 14 bases between the two germline ends. CDR3 length: 14 residues. This chain's CDR3 is CASSPVGQGEKLFF. The CDR3 region has the DNA TGTGCCAGCAGCCCGGTGGGGCAGGGTGAAAAACTGTTTTTT.

The J gene is TRBJ2-6, the V gene TRBV28; TRBD1 matches 7 bases. After removal of 6 bases from V and 0 bases from J, the junction contained 17 bases not matched to a gene. The CDR3 consists of 20 residues. CDR1 is MDHEN, CDR2 SYDVKM, per germline. CDR3 nucleotides: TGTGCCAGCAGACGAAAACAGGGGTCCCCAGCCAGCTCTGGGGCCAACGTCCTGACTTTC. Translation: CASRRKQGSPASSGANVLTF.

This clone was picked up a small number of times. The V call is TRBV7-7, the J call TRBJ2-3; 9 bases fit TRBD1. Germline CDR1 SSHAT, CDR2 FNYEAQ (reference sequence). The CDR3 sequence is 13 residues long. V shed 9 bases and J 6 bases; nucleotides not matched to a gene: 7. CDR3 nucleotide sequence: TGTGCCAGTTCCGGACAGGGGCTCGATACGCAGTATTTT. Its protein product is CASSGQGLDTQYF.

This chain joins TRBV18 and TRBJ2-2, with a possible D match to TRBD1 (6 bases). V was shortened by 3 bases and J by 7 bases, with 12 bases between the two germline ends. Germline V lookup: CDR1 KGHSH, CDR2 LQKENI. This CDR3 is built from 14 residues. CDR3 amino acids: CASSPDRSNGELFF. The CDR3 nucleotides are TGTGCCAGCTCACCCGACAGGTCCAACGGGGAGCTGTTTTTT.

The chain links TRBV27 to TRBJ1-1; perhaps TRBD1 as D (6 bases). Germline V gene lookup returns CDR1 MNHEY and CDR2 SMNVEV (reference sequence). Trimming cost V 5 bases and J 7 bases, with 14 bases left between them. This CDR3 comprises 13 residues. The CDR3, as DNA: TGTGCCAGCAGTCTCCGGACAGATCTTGAAGCTTTCTTT. This codes for CASSLRTDLEAFF.

This chain uses TRBV11-2 with TRBJ1-6; tentatively, D is TRBD1 (5 bases). The CDR3 is made up of 17 amino acids. CDR1 and CDR2 (germline): SGHAT, FQNNGV. The V end lost 4 bases, the J end lost 4 bases, and 17 bases lay between the germline ends. The CDR3 protein is CASSSQSGTSYNSPLHF. The CDR3 coding sequence is TGTGCCAGCAGCTCTCAGAGCGGGACGTCTTATAATTCACCCCTCCACTTT.

This clone was seen more than once but under ten times. The gene calls are TRBV14 and TRBJ1-6; D is unresolved. V gave up 3 bases and J gave up 6 bases, with 6 bases separating them. Germline V gene lookup returns CDR1 SGHDN and CDR2 FVKESK. The CDR3 covers 13 residues. CDR3 sequence reads: CASSQGLNSPLHF. In nucleotides, the CDR3 is TGTGCCAGCAGCCAGGGCCTTAATTCACCCCTCCACTTT.

The rearrangement uses TRBV28 and TRBJ1-2; D perhaps matches TRBD1 (6 bases). Germline-derived CDR1 and CDR2 are MDHEN and SYDVKM. The CDR3 is 13 residues long. Trimming pared 5 bases from V and 5 bases from J, leaving 12 bases between. CDR3 in amino acids: CASSLQGLYGYTF. The CDR3 DNA reads as TGTGCCAGCAGTCTACAGGGTTTGTATGGCTACACCTTC.

This clone was detected a few times. The CDR3 protein is CASSQAPMVRGTYEQYF. The CDR3 DNA sequence: TGTGCCAGCAGCCAGGCCCCGATGGTTAGGGGAACCTACGAGCAGTACTTC. The rearrangement links TRBV4-2 to TRBJ2-7; D might be TRBD1 (5 bases). V lost 3 bases and J lost 2, with 20 bases in between. CDR1 LGHNA and CDR2 YNFKEQ come from the germline V gene. CDR3 length: 17 amino acids.

This chain connects TRBV15 to TRBJ1-1; 8 bases map to TRBD1. Germline loops: CDR1 LNHNV, CDR2 YYDKDF (reference sequence). The CDR3 runs 16 residues. The J segment lost 1 base and the V segment lost 0 bases, leaving 4 bases of the junction unmatched. The CDR3 DNA sequence: TGTGCCACCAGCAGAGATAGGACAGGGAAGAACACTGAAGCTTTCTTT. Protein: CATSRDRTGKNTEAFF.

The V gene is TRBV14, the J gene TRBJ2-7; 9 nucleotides line up with TRBD1. The CDR3 is made up of 15 amino acids. CDR1 and CDR2 (germline): SGHDN, FVKESK. The J segment lost 5 bases and the V segment lost 5 bases, leaving 10 bases of the junction unmatched. The CDR3 spells CASSSSGTGYHEQYF. The DNA for the CDR3 is TGTGCCAGCAGCTCGTCCGGGACAGGGTATCACGAGCAGTACTTC.

The CDR3 DNA is TGTGCCAGCAACTGGGACAGGTCGAACACTGAAGCTTTCTTT. Its translation: CASNWDRSNTEAFF. The V gene is TRBV6-1, the J gene TRBJ1-1, with 8 nucleotides matching TRBD1. The CDR3 has 14 residues. V shed 7 bases, J shed 1 base, and the junction held 5 bases outside the gene matches. Per the germline V gene, CDR1 is MNHNS and CDR2 is SASEGT.

The table lists this clone with a few counts. The chain is built from TRBV5-4 and TRBJ2-5; maybe TRBD1 (6 bases). Germline-derived CDR1 and CDR2 are SGHNT and YYREEE (reference sequence). V gave up 1 base and J gave up 1 base, with 11 bases separating them. The CDR3 extends over 15 amino acids. DNA of the CDR3: TGTGCCAGCAGCTTGAGACAGGCCGGCCAAGAGACCCAGTACTTC. Protein: CASSLRQAGQETQYF.

The CDR3, as DNA: TGTGCCAGCAGTTTCACCGGGACAGGGAGTGAAAAACTGTTTTTT. This translates into CASSFTGTGSEKLFF. The chain has TRBV6-5 and TRBJ1-4; 9 bases are a match to TRBD1. CDR1 and CDR2 from the germline V gene are MNHEY and SVGAGI. The CDR3 contains 15 residues. V shed 4 bases, J shed 7 bases, and the junction held 7 bases outside the gene matches.

This clone has just a few counts. V is TRBV11-1 and J is TRBJ2-1; D perhaps matches TRBD2 (5 bases). The V gene lost 5 bases and the J gene lost 5 bases, with 10 bases spanning the gap. The CDR3 is 13 residues long. Germline loops: CDR1 SGHAT, CDR2 FQDESV (reference sequence). CDR3 amino acids: CASSPRTDNEQFF. Written as DNA, the CDR3 is TGTGCCAGCAGCCCTAGGACTGACAATGAGCAGTTCTTC.

V and J are TRBV7-2 and TRBJ2-5; D may be TRBD2 (6 bases). The end of the DNA fits TRBJ2-7 better, so the J call may be wrong. The CDR3 contains 14 residues. Germline CDR1 SGHTA, CDR2 FQGNSA. CDR3 DNA sequence: TGTGCCAGCAGCTTAGAAGGGGAGGCCTACGAGCAGTACTTC. Translating it yields CASSLEGEAYEQYF.

This rearrangement joins TRBV4-1 to TRBJ2-7; the D gene is possibly TRBD1 (7 bases). V was shortened by 0 bases and J by 7 bases, with 16 bases between the two germline ends. Germline CDR1 is MGHRA and CDR2 is YSYEKL. This CDR3 has 15 amino acids. CDR3 DNA sequence: TGCGCCAGCAGCCAAGAATTAGGGGGCGCGGGAGAGCAGTACTTC. This translates into CASSQELGGAGEQYF.

The chain employs TRBV7-2 and TRBJ2-1; D ambiguous. CDR1 is SGHTA and CDR2 is FQGNSA in the germline V gene. The CDR3 runs to 12 residues. V dropped 2 bases and J dropped 5 bases, with 4 bases sitting between them. The CDR3 protein is CASSLTDNEQFF. The CDR3 DNA follows: TGTGCCAGCAGCTTAACAGACAATGAGCAGTTCTTC.

The rearrangement links TRBV10-3 to TRBJ2-3, with 11 bases identical to TRBD2. CDR1 and CDR2 from the germline V gene are ENHRY and SYGVKD. J gave up 2 bases and V 10 bases, and 11 bases lay outside the gene matches. There are 16 residues in the CDR3. The CDR3 protein is CATLDVLAGDTDTQYF. In DNA, the CDR3 is TGTGCCACCCTGGACGTACTAGCGGGGGACACAGATACGCAGTATTTT.